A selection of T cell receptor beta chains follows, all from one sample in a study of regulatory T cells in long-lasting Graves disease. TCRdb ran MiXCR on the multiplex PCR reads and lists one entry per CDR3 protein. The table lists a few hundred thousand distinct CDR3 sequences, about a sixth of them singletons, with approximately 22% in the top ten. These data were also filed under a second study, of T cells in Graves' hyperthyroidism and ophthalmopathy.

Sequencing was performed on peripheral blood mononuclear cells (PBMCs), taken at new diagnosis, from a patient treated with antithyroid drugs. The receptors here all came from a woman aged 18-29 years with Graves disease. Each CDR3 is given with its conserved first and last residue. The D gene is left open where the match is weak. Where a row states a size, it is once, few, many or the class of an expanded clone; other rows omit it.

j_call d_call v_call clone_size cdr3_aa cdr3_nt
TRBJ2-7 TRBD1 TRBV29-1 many CSAKDRGPYEQYF TGCAGCGCTAAGGACAGGGGACCCTACGAGCAGTACTTC
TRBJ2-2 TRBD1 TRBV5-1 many CASSPDRGTGELFF TGCGCCAGCAGCCCGGACAGGGGCACCGGGGAGCTGTTTTTT
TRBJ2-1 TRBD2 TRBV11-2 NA CASSSTGTSGAYNEQFF TGTGCCAGCAGCTCCACCGGGACTAGCGGGGCTTACAATGAGCAGTTCTTC
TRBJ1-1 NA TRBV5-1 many CASRSPPNTEAFF TGCGCCAGCAGATCTCCCCCTAACACTGAAGCTTTCTTT
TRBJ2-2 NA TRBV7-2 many CASSHGPGLNTGELFF TGTGCCAGCAGCCACGGGCCGGGTCTTAACACCGGGGAGCTGTTTTTT
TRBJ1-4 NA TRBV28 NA CASSFLRGTNEKLFF TGTGCCAGCAGTTTCCTGAGGGGAACTAATGAAAAACTGTTTTTT
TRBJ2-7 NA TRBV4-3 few CASSQAGYEQYF TGCGCCAGCAGCCAAGCAGGCTACGAGCAGTACTTC
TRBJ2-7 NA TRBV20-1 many CSAAPIRSSYEQYF TGCAGTGCTGCCCCAATTAGGAGCTCCTACGAGCAGTACTTC
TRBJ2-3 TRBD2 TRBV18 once CASSPETGGRAGSTDTQYF TGTGCCAGCTCACCCGAGACTGGCGGGAGGGCCGGTAGCACAGATACGCAGTATTTT
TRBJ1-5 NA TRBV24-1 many CATSRWGDQPQHF TGTGCCACCAGTCGATGGGGGGATCAGCCCCAGCATTTT
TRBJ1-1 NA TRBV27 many CASSFGSGEDTEAFF TGTGCCAGCAGTTTTGGCTCAGGGGAGGACACTGAAGCTTTCTTT
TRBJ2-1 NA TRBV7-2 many CASSSQVARPPRQFF TGTGCCAGCAGCTCTCAGGTAGCGCGACCGCCGCGGCAGTTCTTC